Listed here are 5 T cell receptor beta chains from one sample, sequenced in a study of shared clonotypes between healthy human individuals. Generated by immunoSEQ multiplex PCR, the TCRdb table keeps only in-frame clones and is missing some. In the table there are millions of clones, 85% to 95% of which are singletons. The sequencing sample was made of naive CD4+ T cells sorted from blood. Documented subset: CD45RA+ positively selected. The receptor source for this set is a man between 18 and 29 years old in good health.

V usage is TRBV6-6 and J usage is TRBJ1-3; TRBD1 is a possible D gene (5 bases). V dropped 0 bases and J dropped 5 bases, with 11 bases sitting between them. Germline V gives CDR1 MNHNY, CDR2 SVGAGI (reference sequence). CDR3 size: 15 residues. The CDR3 DNA sequence: TGTGCCAGCAGTTACTCGAGTCAGGGCAGAAACACCATATATTTT. It codes for CASSYSSQGRNTIYF.

The chain uses TRBV6-1 and TRBJ2-3, with D perhaps matching TRBD2 (5 bases). V was pared by 2 bases and J by 2 bases, with 20 bases between. Germline V gives CDR1 MNHNS, CDR2 SASEGT. The CDR3 spans 18 residues. The CDR3 reads CASSEYPILVISTDTQYF. The CDR3 DNA is TGTGCCAGCAGTGAATACCCGATACTAGTTATATCCACAGATACGCAGTATTTT.

CDR3 in DNA: TGTGCCAGCAGCCCTACCCCCGGGAGTAATTCACCCCTCCACTTT. It specifies CASSPTPGSNSPLHF. The V call is TRBV9, the J call TRBJ1-6; no clear D gene. The CDR3 is 15 amino acids. The germline V and J ends were trimmed by 4 bases and 6 bases, with 14 bases remaining between them. The germline CDR1 and CDR2 sequences are SGDLS and YYNGEE. The whole variable domain, remainder taken from reference TRBV9 and TRBJ1-6, is DSGVTQTPKHLITATGQRVTLRCSPRSGDLSVYWYQQSLDQGLQFLIQYYNGEERAKGNILERFSAQQFPDLHSELNLSSLELGDSALYFCASSPTPGSNSPLHFGNGTRLTVT.

The chain has TRBV6-6 and TRBJ2-7; D possibly uses TRBD1 or TRBD2 (5 bases each). This CDR3 contains 14 residues. Germline-derived CDR1 and CDR2 are MNHNY and SVGAGI (reference sequence). Trimming shortened V by 6 bases and J by 5 bases, and 17 bases separated the two germline ends. This chain's CDR3 is CASSAGTVGDEQYF. CDR3 nucleotides: TGTGCCAGCAGCGCCGGGACCGTGGGGGACGAGCAGTACTTC.

A note on this clone: Different DNA sequences within this sample yield the same CDR3. This chain links TRBV18 with TRBJ2-1; TRBD1 agrees at 8 bases. Germline-derived CDR1 and CDR2 are KGHSH and LQKENI. This CDR3 contains 15 residues. V shed 6 bases, J shed 3 bases, and the junction held 7 bases outside the gene matches. The chain's CDR3 is CASSPDRAGYNEQFF. CDR3 bases: TGTGCCAGCTCTCCGGACAGGGCAGGCTACAATGAGCAGTTCTTC.